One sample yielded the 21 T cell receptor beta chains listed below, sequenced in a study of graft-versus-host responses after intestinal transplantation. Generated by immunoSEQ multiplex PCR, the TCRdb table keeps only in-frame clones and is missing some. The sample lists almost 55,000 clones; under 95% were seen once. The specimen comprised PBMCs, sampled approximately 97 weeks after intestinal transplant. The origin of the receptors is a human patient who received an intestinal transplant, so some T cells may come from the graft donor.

This CDR3 is CASNPSEGVLYQETQYF. The DNA of the CDR3 is TGTGCCAGCAATCCCTCGGAAGGGGTCTTGTACCAAGAGACCCAGTACTTC. The chain has TRBV2 and TRBJ2-5; possibly TRBD1 for D (5 bases). Trimming cost V 7 bases and J 0 bases, with 21 bases left between them. Germline CDR1 and CDR2: SNHLY and FYNNEI. The CDR3 has 17 amino acids.

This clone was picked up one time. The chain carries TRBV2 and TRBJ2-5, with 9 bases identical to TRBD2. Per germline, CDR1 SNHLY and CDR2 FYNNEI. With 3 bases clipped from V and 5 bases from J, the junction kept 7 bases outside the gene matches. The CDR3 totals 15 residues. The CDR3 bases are TGTGCCAGCAGTGATGGGCGGGGGGGCGTTGAGACCCAGTACTTC. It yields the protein CASSDGRGGVETQYF.

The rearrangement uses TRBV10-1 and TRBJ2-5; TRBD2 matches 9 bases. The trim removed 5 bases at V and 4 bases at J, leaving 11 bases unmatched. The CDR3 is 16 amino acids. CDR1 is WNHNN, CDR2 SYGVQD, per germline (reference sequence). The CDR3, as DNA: TGCGCCAGCAGTTTACGACTAGCGGAGGGGCGAGAGACCCAGTACTTC. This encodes CASSLRLAEGRETQYF.

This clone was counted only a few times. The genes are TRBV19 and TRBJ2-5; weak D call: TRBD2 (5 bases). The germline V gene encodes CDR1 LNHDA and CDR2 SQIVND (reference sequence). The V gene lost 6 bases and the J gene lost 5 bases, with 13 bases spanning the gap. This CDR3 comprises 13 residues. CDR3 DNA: TGTGCCAGTAGATCGGGGTTGGGGGAGACCCAGTACTTC. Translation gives CASRSGLGETQYF. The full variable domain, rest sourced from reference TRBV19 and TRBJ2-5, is DGGITQSPKYLFRKEGQNVTLSCEQNLNHDAMYWYRQDPGQGLRLIYYSQIVNDFQKGDIAEGYSVSREKKESFPLTVTSAQKNPTAFYLCASRSGLGETQYFGPGTRLLVL.

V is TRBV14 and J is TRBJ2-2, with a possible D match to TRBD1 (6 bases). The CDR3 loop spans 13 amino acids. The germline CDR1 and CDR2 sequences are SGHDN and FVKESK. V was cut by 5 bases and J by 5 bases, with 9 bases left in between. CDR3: CASSYTGTGELFF. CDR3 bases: TGTGCCAGCAGCTATACAGGGACCGGGGAGCTGTTTTTT.

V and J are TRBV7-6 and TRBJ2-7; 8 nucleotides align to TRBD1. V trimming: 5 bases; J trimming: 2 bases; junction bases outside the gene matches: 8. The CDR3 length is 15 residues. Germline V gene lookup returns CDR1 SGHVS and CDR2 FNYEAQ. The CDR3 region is CASSGGQAPTYEQYF. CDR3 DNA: TGTGCCAGCAGCGGGGGACAGGCGCCAACCTACGAGCAGTACTTC.

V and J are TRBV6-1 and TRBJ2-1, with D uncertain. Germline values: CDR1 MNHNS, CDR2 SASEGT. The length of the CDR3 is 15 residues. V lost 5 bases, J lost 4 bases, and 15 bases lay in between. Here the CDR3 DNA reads TGTGCCAGCAGTTTAAATTTCTCCCCTTACAATGAGCAGTTCTTC. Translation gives CASSLNFSPYNEQFF.

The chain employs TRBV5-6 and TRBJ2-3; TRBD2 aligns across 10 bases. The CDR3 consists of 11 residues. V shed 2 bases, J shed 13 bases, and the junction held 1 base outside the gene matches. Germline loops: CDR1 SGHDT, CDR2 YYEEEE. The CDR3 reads CASSLGLAEYF. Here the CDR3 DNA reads TGTGCCAGCAGCTTAGGACTAGCGGAGTATTTT.

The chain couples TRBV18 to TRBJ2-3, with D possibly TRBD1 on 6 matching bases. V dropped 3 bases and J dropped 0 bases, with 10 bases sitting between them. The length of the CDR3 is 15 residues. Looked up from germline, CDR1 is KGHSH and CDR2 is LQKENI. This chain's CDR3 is CASSPQGMSTDTQYF. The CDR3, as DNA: TGTGCCAGCTCACCTCAGGGGATGAGCACAGATACGCAGTATTTT.

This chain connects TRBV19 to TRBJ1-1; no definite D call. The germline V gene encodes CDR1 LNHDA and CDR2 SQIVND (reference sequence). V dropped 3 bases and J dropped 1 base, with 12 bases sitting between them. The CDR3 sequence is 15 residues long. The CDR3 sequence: CASSIWLGPNTEAFF. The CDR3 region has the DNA TGTGCCAGTAGTATCTGGTTAGGGCCGAACACTGAAGCTTTCTTT.

The CDR3 reads CASSDPGTGTVNEQYF. The CDR3 DNA reads as TGTGCCAGCAGCGATCCGGGGACGGGGACAGTCAACGAGCAGTACTTC. The genes are TRBV21-1 and TRBJ2-7; the table's D call of TRBD1 was not tested on the DNA. TRBV21-1 is designated a pseudogene. The CDR3 runs to 16 residues.

The CDR3 DNA is TGTGCCAGTACCGCCCTACTAGCGGATAAATACAATGAGCAGTTCTTC. It yields the protein CASTALLADKYNEQFF. This chain links TRBV19 with TRBJ2-1; 8 bases fit TRBD2. Germline loops: CDR1 LNHDA, CDR2 SQIVND (reference sequence). This CDR3 is 16 amino acids long. V lost 7 bases to trimming and J lost 4 bases; unmatched junction nucleotides: 12.

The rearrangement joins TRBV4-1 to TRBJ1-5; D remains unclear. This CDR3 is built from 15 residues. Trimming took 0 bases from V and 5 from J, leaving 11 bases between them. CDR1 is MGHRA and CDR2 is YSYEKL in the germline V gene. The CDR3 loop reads CASSQDILHYQPQHF. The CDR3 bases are TGCGCCAGCAGCCAAGATATTTTACATTATCAGCCCCAGCATTTT.

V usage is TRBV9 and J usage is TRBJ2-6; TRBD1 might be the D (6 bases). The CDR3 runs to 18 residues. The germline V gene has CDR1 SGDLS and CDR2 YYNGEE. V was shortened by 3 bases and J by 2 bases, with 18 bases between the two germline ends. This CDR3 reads CASSGDRTAATGANVLTF. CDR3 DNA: TGTGCCAGCAGCGGAGATAGGACAGCTGCGACTGGGGCCAACGTCCTGACTTTC. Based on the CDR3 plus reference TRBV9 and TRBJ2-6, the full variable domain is DSGVTQTPKHLITATGQRVTLRCSPRSGDLSVYWYQQSLDQGLQFLIQYYNGEERAKGNILERFSAQQFPDLHSELNLSSLELGDSALYFCASSGDRTAATGANVLTFGAGSRLTVL.

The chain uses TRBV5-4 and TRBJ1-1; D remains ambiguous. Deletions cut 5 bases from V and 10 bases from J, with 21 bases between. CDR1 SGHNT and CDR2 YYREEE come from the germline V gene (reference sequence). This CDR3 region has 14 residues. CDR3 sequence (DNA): TGTGCCAGCAGGATTCTAGACCATTCGGCGGGAGCTTTCTTT. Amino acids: CASRILDHSAGAFF. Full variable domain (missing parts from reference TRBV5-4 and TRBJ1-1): ETGVTQSPTHLIKTRGQQVTLRCSSQSGHNTVSWYQQALGQGPQFIFQYYREEENGRGNFPPRFSGLQFPNYSSELNVNALELDDSALYLCASRILDHSAGAFFGQGTRLTVV.

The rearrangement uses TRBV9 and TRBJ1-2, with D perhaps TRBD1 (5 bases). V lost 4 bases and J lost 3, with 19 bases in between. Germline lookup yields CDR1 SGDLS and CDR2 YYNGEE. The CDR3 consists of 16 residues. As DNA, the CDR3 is TGTGCCAGCAGCCCCTCAGGGACGCCACCATACTATGGCTACACCTTC. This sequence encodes CASSPSGTPPYYGYTF.

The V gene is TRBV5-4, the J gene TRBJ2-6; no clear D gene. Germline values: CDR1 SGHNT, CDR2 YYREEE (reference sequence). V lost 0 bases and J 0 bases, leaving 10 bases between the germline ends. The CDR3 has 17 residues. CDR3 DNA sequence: TGTGCCAGCAGCTTGGGCCGAATAAGCTCTGGGGCCAACGTCCTGACTTTC. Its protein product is CASSLGRISSGANVLTF.

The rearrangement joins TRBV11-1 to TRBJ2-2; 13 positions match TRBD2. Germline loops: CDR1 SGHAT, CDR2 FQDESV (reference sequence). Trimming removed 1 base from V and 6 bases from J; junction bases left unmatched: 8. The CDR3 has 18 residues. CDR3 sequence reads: CASSLVSTSGGPAGELFF. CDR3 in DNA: TGTGCCAGCAGCTTAGTATCGACTAGCGGGGGGCCGGCCGGGGAGCTGTTTTTT.

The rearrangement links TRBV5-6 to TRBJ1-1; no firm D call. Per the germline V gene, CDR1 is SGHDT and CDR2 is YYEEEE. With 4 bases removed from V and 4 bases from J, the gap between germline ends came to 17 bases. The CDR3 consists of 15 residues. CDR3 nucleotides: TGTGCCAGCAGCCTGAAAAACTCAGACGGCACTGAAGCTTTCTTT. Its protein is CASSLKNSDGTEAFF.

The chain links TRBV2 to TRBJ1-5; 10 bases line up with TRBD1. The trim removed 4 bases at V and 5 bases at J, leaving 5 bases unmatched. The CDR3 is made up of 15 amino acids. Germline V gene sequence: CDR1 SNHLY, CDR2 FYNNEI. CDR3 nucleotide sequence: TGTGCCAGCAGTGGACAGGGGGCAAATCATCAGCCCCAGCATTTT. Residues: CASSGQGANHQPQHF.

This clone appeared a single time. CDR3 coding DNA: TGTGCCAGCAGCCCCGACCGGGGGCGACCGGGCTATGGCTACACCTTC. Protein product: CASSPDRGRPGYGYTF. This rearrangement joins TRBV4-2 to TRBJ1-2, with D tentatively TRBD1 (6 bases). The germline V and J ends were trimmed by 4 bases and 4 bases, with 19 bases remaining between them. The germline V gene encodes CDR1 LGHNA and CDR2 YNFKEQ. The CDR3 sequence is 16 residues long.